This T cell receptor (beta chain) is drawn from a study of shared clonotypes between healthy human individuals (TCRdb year 2020). About the full investigation: The cohort comprised two women and a few men aged 18 to 49 years. For each donor, CD4 naive and CD4 memory were each given three plates, CD8 naive was given two plates, and CD8 memory was given one plate. Blood TCR repertoires of a handful of healthy adults were deeply sequenced to estimate repertoire size and the extent of clonotype sharing between individuals. To increase sequencing depth and limit assay-specific biases, TCR repertoire library preparation and sequencing were carried out by different laboratories using diverse techniques. Between about 0.94 and 10 billion PBMCs per donor were obtained by leukapheresis.

Broader findings and caveats from the paper: Clonotypes shared by all four sorted-subset donors showed higher generation probabilities than non-shared clonotypes. Sampling was restricted to blood, and TCR repertoires in tissues likely differ from the TCR repertoires found in blood. Pairwise subsampling led to the expectation that sequencing depth would affect the degree of clonotype sharing among donors. Estimated clonotype richness was generally larger for naive than for memory subsets. Across four donors, roughly 5.1% of naive CD4, approximately 3.6% of naive CD8, roughly 2.2% of memory CD4, and about 0.44% of memory CD8 clonotypes were shared. Because the study included only a small number of donors, the genetic and exposure-history diversity represented was limited. Even with the large sequencing depth, rarefaction of the sorted-subset datasets indicated that sequencing was incomplete.

TCR CDR3 regions were amplified from genomic DNA by multiplex PCR using the deep immunoSEQ assay. Extracted genomic DNA from each cell subset was spread evenly across all wells of several immunoSEQ 96-well plates, with each plate serving as a replicate. Each replicate PCR for sorted subsets received 200 ng genomic DNA, equal to tens of thousands of T cell genomes. Purified libraries were quantified with a Qubit 3.0 fluorometer, sized on a Bioanalyzer 2100, and re-quantified with the KAPA Library Quantification kit. Each immunoSEQ 96-well plate was sequenced on its own single-read 150-cycle Illumina NextSeq 550 flow cell. Turning to the authors' computational methods: The immunoSEQ output contained only junctional sequences without quality scores, so filtering could not match that applied to full-length reads. Sequences were annotated with PyIR, a Python wrapper for IgBLAST v1.9, using IMGT germline references to assign V/J genes and CDR3. Any read was removed if the V/J assignment was weak (E-value above 1e-6), the CDR3 was missing, or the read contained stop codons, out-of-frame junctions, or ambiguous translated residues. V3J clonotypes were defined by identical inferred V gene, J gene, and CDR3 amino acid sequence. Percentage overlap between repertoires was calculated by dividing the number of shared unique clonotypes by the size of the smaller repertoire. Richness of each repertoire was evaluated using RTK rarefaction, the Chao1 estimator, and Recon v2.1 estimates of unobserved clonotypes. Generation probabilities were computed with OLGA for all TCRbeta clonotypes obtained by the gDNA method from a few donors. TCRdb mirrors the immuneACCESS table, restricted to in-frame sequences. Some clones are absent from its copies; in checked studies, under half trace to an unresolved V gene, and the reason for the others is unknown. For V, J and clone size, that table is used; D and trimming come from the DNA. The sample table shows just over 2,000,000 clones, and 85% to 95% are seen once. 0.1% to 0.15% of the sample is in the top ten clones.

Reading from cysteine to phenylalanine, the CDR3 counts 17 amino acids. Only the CDR3 DNA stays, 51 bases, in frame from base 1. V has 4 bases trimmed and J has 4 bases trimmed; junction bases matching no gene number 15. CDR1 and CDR2 (MNHEY, SMNVEV) derive from the germline V gene (reference sequence). Healthy HIV-negative adults with no recently reported acute infections or vaccinations were included as donors. Only Caucasian adults living in Nashville, Tennessee, USA were represented among the donors. CD4+ T cells were enriched by magnetic negative selection; naive cells were then positively selected on CD45RA, and the negative fraction formed the memory subset. Blood was collected by leukapheresis, and PBMCs were isolated by Ficoll-Histopaque density gradient centrifugation and then cryopreserved in liquid nitrogen vapor phase. Purity and quantity of every magnetically sorted T cell population were checked by analytical flow cytometry. From each sorted fraction, genomic DNA was isolated and quantified by UV absorbance on a Nanodrop 2000c.

Note on this clone: The antigen it binds to is not known. No much larger clone exists at a distance of one base, and base qualities are not known.

Sequenced input: naive CD4+ T cells sorted from blood. This specimen's cell subset or site label, interpreted: CD45RA+ positively selected. Recombination linked TRBV27 to TRBJ2-7, and TRBD1 aligns with 8 junction nucleotides. This receptor was taken from a man younger than 35 in good health. The CDR3 protein is CASSSLSSTGVGYEQYF. The nucleotides read TGTGCCAGCAGTTCTCTCTCCTCGACAGGGGTGGGGTACGAGCAGTACTTC.